The text below deals with one TCR beta chain. This sample was taken from a study of blood T cell repertoires in COVID-19. Across the study: Material from acute and convalescent COVID-19 was sourced from the United States, Italy and Spain. Sample material is recorded as cDNA or gDNA derived from T cells, B-cell-depleted T cells, or PBMCs.

As originally analysed: Reference gene primers were amplified, and this amplification served to estimate nucleated cell counts. Profiling relied on immunoSEQ multiplex PCR, and the TCRdb table lists in-frame clones only, not all of them. Clonal size and the V and J genes are those of that table, whereas D and trimming came from the DNA. The sample holds roughly 77,000 clones; roughly 78% are singletons and the top ten take around 27%. CDR3 length: 15 amino acids. V was clipped by 0 bases and J by 2 bases, with 12 bases between them. Germline CDR1 SQVTM, CDR2 ANQGSEA. The sample taken for sequencing was peripheral blood. The V call is TRBV29-1, the J call TRBJ2-3; no reliable D call. This receptor was identified in a man in his fifties or sixties with active or convalescent COVID-19. The CDR3 DNA follows: TGCAGCGTTGAAGATTGGCGGCAATCCACAGATACGCAGTATTTT. This translates into CSVEDWRQSTDTQYF.